Following are 11 T cell receptor beta chains from one sample sequenced in a study of T cells in Graves' hyperthyroidism and ophthalmopathy. Researchers took RNA transcripts and amplified the TCR beta CDR3 regions from them. The HTBI set primed first-round TCR CDR3 RT-PCR. TCRdb reprocessed the multiplex PCR reads with MiXCR, giving one entry per CDR3 protein. Counted here are about 380,000 distinct CDR3 sequences, approximately 18% occurring once; the ten biggest clones make up about 38%. The sequenced sample consisted of blood. These receptors originate from a young man with Graves' ophthalmopathy.

The table lists this clonotype with many counts. J is TRBJ2-1 and V is TRBV13; 9 bases agree with TRBD1. The CDR3 has 16 amino acids. The germline V gene encodes CDR1 PRHDT and CDR2 FYEKMQ (reference sequence). V trimming: 3 bases; J trimming: 8 bases; junction bases outside the gene matches: 11. The CDR3 region is CASSLIPGQGLDEQFF. CDR3 DNA: TGTGCCAGCAGCTTGATACCGGGACAGGGACTCGATGAGCAGTTCTTC.

The chain is built from TRBV18 and TRBJ2-7; weak D call: TRBD2 (7 bases). Germline lookup yields CDR1 KGHSH and CDR2 LQKENI. This CDR3 has 15 residues. Trimming took off 0 bases at V and 2 bases at J, with 11 bases between the two ends. CDR3 in amino acids: CASSPPGAGAYEQYF. DNA for the CDR3: TGTGCCAGCTCACCACCGGGGGCGGGGGCCTACGAGCAGTACTTC.

The chain links TRBV6-1 to TRBJ2-1; 10 nucleotides match TRBD2. V shed 10 bases, J shed 6 bases, and the junction held 15 bases outside the gene matches. Germline V gives CDR1 MNHNS, CDR2 SASEGT. CDR3 length: 16 amino acids. CDR3 sequence reads: CATAVKGVAGGNEQFF. DNA for the CDR3: TGTGCCACAGCAGTGAAAGGAGTAGCGGGGGGCAATGAGCAGTTCTTC.

A few counts support this clonotype. This sequence joins TRBV5-1 and TRBJ1-2, with a tentative D call TRBD1 (5 bases). CDR3 length: 13 amino acids. V lost 1 base, J lost 3 bases, and 7 bases lay in between. The germline V gene has CDR1 SGHRS and CDR2 YFSETQ. The CDR3 DNA follows: TGCGCCAGCAGCTTGTGGGGGGACTATGGCTACACCTTC. Translating gives CASSLWGDYGYTF.

This clonotype was found many times. V and J are TRBV18 and TRBJ1-2, with D possibly being TRBD1 (5 bases). V gave up 5 bases and J gave up 2 bases, with 9 bases separating them. The CDR3 covers 13 residues. Germline lookup yields CDR1 KGHSH and CDR2 LQKENI. This CDR3 reads CASSMGPNYGYTF. The DNA for the CDR3 is TGTGCCAGCTCAATGGGACCGAACTATGGCTACACCTTC.

This clonotype was seen a few times. This chain joins TRBV20-1 and TRBJ2-4; 7 nucleotides agree with TRBD1. CDR1 is DFQATT and CDR2 is SNEGSKA in the germline V gene (reference sequence). The CDR3 spans 15 residues. The V and J ends lost 5 bases and 2 bases, in that order; junction bases with no gene match: 9. The CDR3 coding sequence is TGCAGTGCTCCCCATTTGACAGGGTCCAAAAACATTCAGTACTTC. Residues: CSAPHLTGSKNIQYF.

There are a few counts of this clonotype. This sequence joins TRBV6-5 and TRBJ2-2; D is unresolved. V was cut by 2 bases and J by 3 bases, with 10 bases left in between. This CDR3 is 15 amino acids long. Germline CDR1 reads MNHEY; CDR2 reads SVGAGI. In DNA form, the CDR3 reads TGTGCCAGCAGTTACACTATACTCGACACCGGGGAGCTGTTTTTT. This gives the protein CASSYTILDTGELFF.

The gene calls are TRBV7-9 and TRBJ2-3; TRBD2 agrees at 7 bases. The CDR3 loop spans 16 amino acids. Germline values: CDR1 SEHNR, CDR2 FQNEAQ (reference sequence). V shed 2 bases, J shed 4 bases, and the junction held 9 bases outside the gene matches. The CDR3 DNA follows: TGTGCCAGCAGCTTATTGCGCGGGAGCTTGGCAGATACGCAGTATTTT. Translating gives CASSLLRGSLADTQYF.

Concerning this clonotype: This clone may be a read error of a much larger clone one base away. The genes are TRBV12-3 or TRBV12-4 and TRBJ1-2; maybe TRBD1 (5 bases). This CDR3 has 16 residues. The CDR3 loop reads CASSLKGAGSNYGHTF. The DNA of the CDR3 is TGTGCCAGCAGTTTAAAAGGGGCTGGCTCTAACTATGGCCACACCTTC.

This clonotype was counted only a few times. CDR3 loop: CASSFRFIGTEAFF. The DNA of the CDR3 is TGTGCCAGCAGTTTCAGGTTCATCGGGACTGAAGCTTTCTTT. The chain recombines TRBV27 with TRBJ1-1; D is ambiguous. The V gene's germline CDR1 is MNHEY and CDR2 SMNVEV (reference sequence). V was cut by 3 bases and J by 5 bases, with 13 bases left in between. This CDR3 region has 14 residues.

The V call is TRBV5-1, the J call TRBJ1-2; no definite D call. Germline-derived CDR1 and CDR2 are SGHRS and YFSETQ. The germline V and J ends were trimmed by 0 bases and 5 bases, with 11 bases remaining between them. The CDR3 totals 14 residues. This chain's CDR3 is CASSLVSSGYGYTF. The DNA of the CDR3 is TGCGCCAGCAGCTTGGTATCTTCTGGTTATGGCTACACCTTC.